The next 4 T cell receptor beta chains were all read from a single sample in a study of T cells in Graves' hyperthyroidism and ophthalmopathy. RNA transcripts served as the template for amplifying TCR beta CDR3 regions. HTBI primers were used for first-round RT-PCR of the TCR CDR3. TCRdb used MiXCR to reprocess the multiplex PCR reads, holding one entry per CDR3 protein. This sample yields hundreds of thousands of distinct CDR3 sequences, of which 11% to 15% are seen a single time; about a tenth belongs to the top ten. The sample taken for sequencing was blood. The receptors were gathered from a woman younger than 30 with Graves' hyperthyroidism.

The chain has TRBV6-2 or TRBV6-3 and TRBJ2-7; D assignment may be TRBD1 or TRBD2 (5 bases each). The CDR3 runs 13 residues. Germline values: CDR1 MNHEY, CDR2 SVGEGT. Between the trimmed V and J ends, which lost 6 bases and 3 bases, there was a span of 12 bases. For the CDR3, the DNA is TGTGCCAGCAGGCCAGGGAGTGTCTACGAGCAGTACTTC. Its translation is CASRPGSVYEQYF.

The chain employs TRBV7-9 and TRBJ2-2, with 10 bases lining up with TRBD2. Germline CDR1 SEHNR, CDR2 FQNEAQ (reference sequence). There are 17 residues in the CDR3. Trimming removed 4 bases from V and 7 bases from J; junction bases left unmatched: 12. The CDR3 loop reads CASSSAPAGGPGGELFF. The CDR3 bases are TGTGCCAGCAGCTCCGCCCCAGCGGGAGGGCCGGGCGGGGAGCTGTTTTTT.

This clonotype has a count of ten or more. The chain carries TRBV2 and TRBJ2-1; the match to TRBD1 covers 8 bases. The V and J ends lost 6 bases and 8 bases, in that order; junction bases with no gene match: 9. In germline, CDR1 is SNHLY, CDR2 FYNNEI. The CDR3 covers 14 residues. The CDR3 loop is CASSWTGSLDEQFF. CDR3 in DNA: TGTGCCAGCAGCTGGACAGGGTCCTTGGATGAGCAGTTCTTC.

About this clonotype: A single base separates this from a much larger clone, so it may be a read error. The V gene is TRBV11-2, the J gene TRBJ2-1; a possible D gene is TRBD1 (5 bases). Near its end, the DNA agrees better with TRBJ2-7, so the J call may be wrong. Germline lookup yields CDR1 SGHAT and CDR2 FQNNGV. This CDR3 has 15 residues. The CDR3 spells CASNPVGRKDNEQYF. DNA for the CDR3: TGTGCCAGCAACCCTGTGGGCAGGAAGGACAATGAGCAGTACTTC.